The 9 T cell receptor beta chains reported below all come from one sample, sequenced in a study of Ad26.COV2.S vaccination and SARS-CoV-2 variants. Only in-frame clones appear in the TCRdb table, and some are missing; sequencing was by immunoSEQ multiplex PCR. This table holds over 85,000 clones, around 80% found once. This material consisted of peripheral blood, taken after recovery from COVID-19. Receptors originate from a human donor who had recovered from COVID-19.

CDR3 DNA sequence: TGTGCCTGGGACAGGGTGAACACTGAAGCTTTCTTT. This encodes CAWDRVNTEAFF. The chain uses TRBV30 and TRBJ1-1, with 7 bases lining up with TRBD1. V dropped 5 bases and J dropped 0; count of bases not matched to a gene: 0. The CDR3 is made up of 12 amino acids. CDR1 and CDR2 from the germline V gene are GTSNPN and SVGIG (reference sequence).

This clone was counted a few times. The V and J genes are TRBV23-1 and TRBJ1-5, with 7 nucleotides matching TRBD1. TRBV23-1 is designated an ORF whose function remains uncertain. The CDR3 covers 14 residues. Trimming removed 10 bases from V and 0 bases from J; junction bases left unmatched: 6. The CDR3 nucleotides read TGCGCCAAATCAGGGGGAAATAGCAATCAGCCCCAGCATTTT. Translated, it gives CAKSGGNSNQPQHF.

V and J are TRBV28 and TRBJ1-1; 7 bases fit TRBD1. Looked up from germline, CDR1 is MDHEN and CDR2 is SYDVKM. V gave up 2 bases and J gave up 1 base; unmatched junction bases: 7. CDR3 length equals 16 residues. In DNA, the CDR3 is TGTGCCAGCAGTTTAGGTCAGGGGGTAGGGAACACTGAAGCTTTCTTT. Amino acid sequence: CASSLGQGVGNTEAFF.

This chain joins TRBV2 and TRBJ1-1; tentatively, D is TRBD1 (6 bases). Trimming took off 5 bases at V and 3 bases at J, with 16 bases between the two ends. Germline CDR1 is SNHLY and CDR2 is FYNNEI. CDR3 length: 15 residues. As DNA, the CDR3 is TGTGCCAGCAGTTTTGGGGGGCAATTCGACACTGAAGCTTTCTTT. Translating it yields CASSFGGQFDTEAFF.

This clone was observed a few times. The V call is TRBV6-1, the J call TRBJ2-3, with 9 bases matching TRBD1. V shed 1 base and J 0 bases; nucleotides not matched to a gene: 2. The CDR3 runs to 16 residues. Germline values: CDR1 MNHNS, CDR2 SASEGT. The CDR3, as DNA: TGTGCCAGCAGTGAAGTGGGGACAGGGAGCACAGATACGCAGTATTTT. This translates into CASSEVGTGSTDTQYF.

The V and J genes are TRBV5-1 and TRBJ1-2; 8 bases match TRBD1. Germline V gene data show CDR1 as SGHRS and CDR2 as YFSETQ. The CDR3 consists of 15 residues. The junction had 5 bases not matched to a gene; V was cut back by 2 bases and J by 2 bases. The CDR3 sequence: CASSLNRGSNYGYTF. CDR3 bases: TGCGCCAGCAGCTTAAACAGGGGGAGCAACTATGGCTACACCTTC.

In its sample, this clone was seen many times. V gene TRBV28 combines with J gene TRBJ1-6; D remains unclear. Germline V gene data show CDR1 as MDHEN and CDR2 as SYDVKM. Trimming took 7 bases from V and 5 from J, leaving 12 bases between them. This CDR3 contains 14 residues. DNA of the CDR3: TGTGCCAGCAAGGGATGGGTCGATAATTCACCCCTCCACTTT. It encodes CASKGWVDNSPLHF.

The V call is TRBV4-1, the J call TRBJ1-1; the D is unclear. V was pared by 0 bases and J by 1 base, with 12 bases between. This CDR3 comprises 16 residues. Germline CDR1 reads MGHRA; CDR2 reads YSYEKL. This CDR3 is CASSQEAAQKNTEAFF. The CDR3 bases are TGCGCCAGCAGCCAAGAGGCGGCACAGAAGAACACTGAAGCTTTCTTT.

This chain joins TRBV15 and TRBJ1-3; D uncertain. The CDR3 runs to 13 residues. The V end was cut by 7 bases, the J end by 4 bases, with 11 bases between. CDR1 is LNHNV, CDR2 YYDKDF, per germline (reference sequence). This CDR3 is CATTTLQGNTIYF. The CDR3 DNA sequence: TGTGCCACCACTACCCTCCAGGGAAACACCATATATTTT.